A selection of T cell receptor beta chains follows, all from one sample in a study of T cell responses to AZD1222 COVID-19 vaccine. Assay: immunoSEQ multiplex PCR; the TCRdb copy retains only in-frame clones and omits some. The data contain about 120,000 clones, about nine tenths of them singletons. Sample: peripheral blood, taken on day 0 of AZD1222 vaccination. These receptors were taken from an adult in good health. Each CDR3 is given with its conserved first and last residue. The order of the fields is CDR3 DNA, CDR3 protein, J gene, D gene, V gene, clone size. A D gene is named only where the DNA matches it firmly. Clone size appears in some rows only: once, few, many, or a class for an expanded clone.

TGTGCCAGCAGCTTAGTGGATTTCGGGGGCCCTAGCAATCAGCCCCAGCATTTT	CASSLVDFGGPSNQPQHF	TRBJ1-5	-	TRBV7-9	-
TGCGCCAGCAGCTTTGACAGGGTCAATGGCTACACCTTC	CASSFDRVNGYTF	TRBJ1-2	TRBD1	TRBV5-1	once
TGTGCCAGCAGTGAACCCCCCATAACTGAAGCTTTCTTT	CASSEPPITEAFF	TRBJ1-1	-	TRBV2	-
TGTGCCAGCAGTTTCGGGGGGGTCCCTGAAGCTTTCTTT	CASSFGGVPEAFF	TRBJ1-1	-	TRBV28	-
TGTGCCAGCAGCCAAGAGGTTAGGCTACAGGAGACCCAGTACTTC	CASSQEVRLQETQYF	TRBJ2-5	-	TRBV4-2	-
TGTGCCAGCAGCGCTGGACAGGGGGCACCCTATGGCTACACCTTC	CASSAGQGAPYGYTF	TRBJ1-2	TRBD1	TRBV7-6	-
TGTGCCAGCAGCGCCGGGACCTATAATTCACCCCTCCACTTT	CASSAGTYNSPLHF	TRBJ1-6	-	TRBV7-7	-
TGTGCCAGCAGAGGACAGGGGTATGGTGGAGCTTTCTTT	CASRGQGYGGAFF	TRBJ1-1	TRBD1	TRBV6-5	once
TGCGCCAGCAGCCAACTAGCGGGGCCCCTAGGAAATGAGCAGTTCTTC	CASSQLAGPLGNEQFF	TRBJ2-1	TRBD2	TRBV4-1	-
TGTGCCAGTAGCTCAGGGACTAGCGGGAAAACCTACGAGCAGTACTTC	CASSSGTSGKTYEQYF	TRBJ2-7	TRBD2	TRBV19	-